The next 10 T cell receptor beta chains were all read from a single sample in a study of monozygotic twins with inflammatory bowel disease. Reprocessing the 5' RACE reads, TCRdb reports a single entry for every CDR3 protein and omits DNA. Seen in this sample are roughly 160,000 distinct CDR3 sequences; the ten most common clones hold 2% to 3%. Sequenced sample: blood. Receptor source: a human donor with ulcerative colitis or Crohn's disease, or a healthy co-twin of an affected twin (not recorded which).

This chain links TRBV6-2 or TRBV6-3 with TRBJ2-1; TCRdb calls TRBD1, which cannot be checked without DNA. This CDR3 contains 20 residues. CDR1 MNHEY and CDR2 SVGEGT come from the germline V gene. CDR3 amino acids: CASSTGTGGWASNSYNEQFF.

V and J are TRBV5-6 and TRBJ1-1. CDR1 is SGHDT, CDR2 YYEEEE, per germline. This CDR3 spans 14 amino acids. CDR3 sequence reads: CASSLEGKDTEAFF.

The rearrangement links TRBV28 to TRBJ2-7; the D call from TCRdb, TRBD1, cannot be confirmed without DNA. The CDR3 consists of 14 residues. Germline CDR1 reads MDHEN; CDR2 reads SYDVKM. The CDR3 region is CASSLQGDTYEQYF.

The J gene is TRBJ1-2, the V gene TRBV7-2. The CDR3 is 15 residues long. Germline V gene lookup returns CDR1 SGHTA and CDR2 FQGNSA. CDR3: CASSLGGGGNYGYTF.

The chain couples TRBV5-1 to TRBJ1-1; the TRBD1 assignment by TCRdb is unverifiable without DNA. CDR1 and CDR2 (germline): SGHRS, YFSETQ. CDR3 length: 14 residues. CDR3 sequence: CASSLAGGNPGAFF.

The CDR3 is CASTPEADNYGYTF. The chain carries TRBV7-3 and TRBJ1-2; TCRdb's D call of TRBD1 is untestable without DNA. This CDR3 is built from 14 residues. CDR1 SGHTA and CDR2 FQGTGA come from the germline V gene.

The chain employs TRBV3-1 and TRBJ2-1; TCRdb outputs TRBD1, but without DNA this stays unchecked. Germline V gives CDR1 LGHDT, CDR2 YNNKEL (reference sequence). This CDR3 comprises 16 residues. CDR3 residues: CASSHYRVNRGNEQFF.

This chain connects TRBV5-4 to TRBJ2-5; TCRdb names TRBD1, which stays unverified in the absence of DNA. The germline gives CDR1 SGHNT, CDR2 YYREEE (reference sequence). The CDR3 loop spans 15 amino acids. The CDR3 loop reads CASSFGGATPETQYF.

The genes are TRBV19 and TRBJ1-5; with no DNA, the TCRdb D assignment of TRBD1 cannot be verified. CDR1 LNHDA and CDR2 SQIVND come from the germline V gene (reference sequence). The CDR3 loop spans 14 amino acids. The CDR3 sequence: CASSIGVQGTPQHF.

The CDR3 sequence: CASSPTLVSLSYEQYF. The rearrangement joins TRBV27 to TRBJ2-7; the TRBD2 assignment by TCRdb is unverifiable without DNA. From germline, CDR1 is MNHEY and CDR2 SMNVEV (reference sequence). The CDR3 totals 16 residues.